This entry is about one T cell receptor (beta chain). Its specificity is unknown. The sample belongs to a study of T cell repertoires in cytomegalovirus infection. Study as a whole: Public TCR beta signatures were indicative of both CMV infection and a matching HLA type.

Study-wide findings and caveats: HLA-C-restricted CMV clonotypes gave the most frequent clonotype in two of eight donors.

TCRdb reanalysed the reads using MiXCR and keeps one entry per CDR3 protein. This table holds a few hundred thousand distinct CDR3 sequences, roughly 25% found once. V was trimmed by 2 bases and J by 5 bases, leaving 12 bases between them. The CDR3 spans 15 residues. Per germline, CDR1 SNHLY and CDR2 FYNNEI. V and J are TRBV2 and TRBJ2-2, with unresolved D. The specimen was cultured PBMCs, collected from culture after CMV antigen stimulation. The sequence was obtained from a human donor in good health (CMV status not recorded). Some clones in this sample may be carry-over from other donors' samples. The CDR3 reads CASSEITGPTGELFF. The CDR3 DNA follows: TGTGCCAGCAGTGAAATCACTGGCCCTACCGGGGAGCTGTTTTTT.